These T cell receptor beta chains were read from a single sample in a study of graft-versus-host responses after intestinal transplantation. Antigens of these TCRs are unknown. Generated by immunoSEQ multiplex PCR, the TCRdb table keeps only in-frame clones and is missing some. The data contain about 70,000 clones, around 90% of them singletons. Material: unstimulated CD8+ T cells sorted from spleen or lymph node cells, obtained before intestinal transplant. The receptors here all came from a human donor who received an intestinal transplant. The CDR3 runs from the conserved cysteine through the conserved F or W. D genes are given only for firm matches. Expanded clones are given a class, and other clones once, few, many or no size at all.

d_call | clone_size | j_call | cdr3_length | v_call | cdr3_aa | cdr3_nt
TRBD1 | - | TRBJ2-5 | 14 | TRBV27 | CASRKRDRSQTQYF | TGTGCCAGCAGAAAACGGGACAGGTCACAGACCCAGTACTTC
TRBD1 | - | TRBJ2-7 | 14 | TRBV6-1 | CASSETGQGYEQYF | TGTGCCAGCAGTGAAACTGGACAGGGCTACGAGCAGTACTTC
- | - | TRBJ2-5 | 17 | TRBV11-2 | CASSLDRDLTGWETQYF | TGTGCCAGCAGCTTAGATCGGGACTTGACCGGGTGGGAGACCCAGTACTTC
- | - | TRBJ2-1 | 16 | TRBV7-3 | CASSLGGPSSYNEQFF | TGTGCCAGCAGCCTCGGGGGGCCGAGCTCCTACAATGAGCAGTTCTTC
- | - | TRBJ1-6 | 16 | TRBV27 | CASSPHWGASEESLHF | TGTGCCAGCAGTCCCCATTGGGGAGCCTCTGAGGAGTCCCTCCACTTT
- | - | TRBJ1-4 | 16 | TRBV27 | CASSLGGWGGGEKLFF | TGTGCCAGCAGTTTAGGGGGGTGGGGGGGCGGTGAAAAACTGTTTTTT
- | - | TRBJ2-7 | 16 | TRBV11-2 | CASSSPRSGSSYEQYF | TGTGCCAGCAGCTCTCCACGTAGCGGAAGCTCCTACGAGCAGTACTTC
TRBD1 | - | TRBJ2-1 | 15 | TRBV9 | CASSVERTGRNEQFF | TGTGCCAGCAGCGTAGAGAGGACAGGGAGGAATGAGCAGTTCTTC
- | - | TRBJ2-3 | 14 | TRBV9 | CASSVVGGTDTQYF | TGTGCCAGCAGCGTAGTGGGAGGCACAGATACGCAGTATTTT
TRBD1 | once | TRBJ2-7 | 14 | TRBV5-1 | CASSWARDSYEQYF | TGCGCCAGCAGCTGGGCTAGGGACAGCTACGAGCAGTACTTC
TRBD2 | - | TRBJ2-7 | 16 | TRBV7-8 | CASSLPGLAGALEQYF | TGTGCCAGCAGCCTACCGGGACTAGCGGGGGCTCTCGAGCAGTACTTC
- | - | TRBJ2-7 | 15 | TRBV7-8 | CASSLAGQGIREQYF | TGTGCCAGCAGCTTAGCGGGGCAGGGAATCCGCGAGCAGTACTTC
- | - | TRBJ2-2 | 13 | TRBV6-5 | CASSYGVGGELFF | TGTGCCAGCAGTTACGGAGTAGGCGGGGAGCTGTTTTTT
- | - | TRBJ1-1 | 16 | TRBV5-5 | CASSLSLREWGTEAFF | TGTGCCAGCAGCTTATCCTTACGGGAGTGGGGCACTGAAGCTTTCTTT
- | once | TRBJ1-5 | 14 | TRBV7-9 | CASSLGAVNQPQHF | TGTGCCAGCAGCTTAGGTGCAGTCAATCAGCCCCAGCATTTT
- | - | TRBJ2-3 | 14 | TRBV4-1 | CASSQALRTDTQYF | TGCGCCAGCAGCCAAGCTCTCCGCACAGATACGCAGTATTTT
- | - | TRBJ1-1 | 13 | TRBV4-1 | CASSHPRDTEAFF | TGCGCCAGCAGCCACCCCCGGGACACTGAAGCTTTCTTT
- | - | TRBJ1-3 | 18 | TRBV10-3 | CAISDPSGGGNSGNTIYF | TGTGCCATCAGTGACCCCTCGGGGGGGGGAAACTCTGGAAACACCATATATTTT
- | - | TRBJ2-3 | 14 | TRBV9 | CASSGGGATDTQYF | TGTGCCAGCAGCGGAGGCGGGGCCACAGATACGCAGTATTTT
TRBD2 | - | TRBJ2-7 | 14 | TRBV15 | CATSERGSSYEQYF | TGTGCCACCAGCGAGCGGGGTAGCTCCTACGAGCAGTACTTC
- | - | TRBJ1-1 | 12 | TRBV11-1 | CASSLRGLEAFF | TGTGCCAGCAGCTTACGGGGTCTTGAAGCTTTCTTT
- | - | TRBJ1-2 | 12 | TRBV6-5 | CASTLMMSGYTF | TGTGCCAGCACCCTAATGATGAGTGGCTACACCTTC
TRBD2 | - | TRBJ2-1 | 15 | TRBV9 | CASSARGGVDNEQFF | TGTGCCAGCAGCGCCCGGGGGGGCGTCGACAATGAGCAGTTCTTC
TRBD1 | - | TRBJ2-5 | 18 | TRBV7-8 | CASSPSPGQENTQETQYF | TGTGCCAGCAGCCCCTCCCCGGGACAGGAGAATACCCAAGAGACCCAGTACTTC
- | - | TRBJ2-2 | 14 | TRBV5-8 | CASSLDSSTGELFF | TGTGCCAGCAGCTTGGACTCATCCACCGGGGAGCTGTTTTTT
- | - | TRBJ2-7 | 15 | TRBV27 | CASSLTGHGTYEQYF | TGTGCCAGCAGTCTAACGGGACACGGCACCTACGAGCAGTACTTC
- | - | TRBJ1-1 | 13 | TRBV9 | CASSPGIFTEAFF | TGTGCCAGCAGCCCCGGGATTTTCACTGAAGCTTTCTTT
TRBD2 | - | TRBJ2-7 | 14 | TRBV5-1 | CASSRSSGGWEQYF | TGCGCCAGCAGCCGCTCTAGCGGGGGTTGGGAGCAGTACTTC
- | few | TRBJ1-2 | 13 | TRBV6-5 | CASSSTGLGGYTF | TGTGCCAGCAGCTCAACAGGGTTAGGCGGCTACACCTTC
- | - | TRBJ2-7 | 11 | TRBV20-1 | CSARAGYEQYF | TGCAGTGCTAGAGCGGGGTACGAGCAGTACTTC
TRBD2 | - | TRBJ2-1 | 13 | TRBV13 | CASSSPRSGEQFF | TGTGCCAGCAGCTCCCCCCGTAGCGGGGAGCAGTTCTTC
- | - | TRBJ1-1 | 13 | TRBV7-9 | CASSLGAQNEAFF | TGTGCCAGCAGCTTAGGGGCGCAGAATGAAGCTTTCTTT
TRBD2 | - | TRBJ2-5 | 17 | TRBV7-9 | CASSLGLAWGGEETQYF | TGTGCCAGCAGCTTGGGGCTGGCCTGGGGGGGGGAAGAGACCCAGTACTTC
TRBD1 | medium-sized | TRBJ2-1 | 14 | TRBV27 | CASSKGAGYNEQFF | TGTGCCAGCAGCAAGGGGGCAGGCTACAATGAGCAGTTCTTC
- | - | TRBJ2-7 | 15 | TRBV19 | CASSMAGSSSYEQYF | TGTGCCAGTAGTATGGCGGGATCAAGCTCCTACGAGCAGTACTTC
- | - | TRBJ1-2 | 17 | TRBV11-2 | CASSLDPPIGFNYGYTF | TGTGCCAGCAGCTTAGATCCCCCGATCGGGTTTAACTATGGCTACACCTTC
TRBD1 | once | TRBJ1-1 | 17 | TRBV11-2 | CASRGFGQVGGYTEAFF | TGTGCCAGCAGGGGATTTGGACAGGTGGGGGGATACACTGAAGCTTTCTTT
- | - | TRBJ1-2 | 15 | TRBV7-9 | CASSLSADSNYGYTF | TGTGCCAGCAGCCTTAGCGCGGATTCTAACTATGGCTACACCTTC
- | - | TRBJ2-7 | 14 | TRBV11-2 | CASSFGGGSYEQYF | TGTGCCAGCAGCTTTGGGGGCGGTAGCTACGAGCAGTACTTC
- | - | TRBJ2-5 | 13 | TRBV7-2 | CASSALESETQYF | TGTGCCAGCAGCGCACTGGAGTCGGAGACCCAGTACTTC
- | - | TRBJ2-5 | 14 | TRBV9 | CASSVGIQLETQYF | TGTGCCAGCAGCGTAGGGATACAGCTAGAGACCCAGTACTTC
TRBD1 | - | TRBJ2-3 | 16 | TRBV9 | CASSESTGAPTDTQYF | TGTGCCAGCAGCGAATCTACAGGGGCCCCCACAGATACGCAGTATTTT
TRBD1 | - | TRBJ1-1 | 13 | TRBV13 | CASRQGRDTEAFF | TGTGCCAGCCGACAGGGGAGGGACACTGAAGCTTTCTTT